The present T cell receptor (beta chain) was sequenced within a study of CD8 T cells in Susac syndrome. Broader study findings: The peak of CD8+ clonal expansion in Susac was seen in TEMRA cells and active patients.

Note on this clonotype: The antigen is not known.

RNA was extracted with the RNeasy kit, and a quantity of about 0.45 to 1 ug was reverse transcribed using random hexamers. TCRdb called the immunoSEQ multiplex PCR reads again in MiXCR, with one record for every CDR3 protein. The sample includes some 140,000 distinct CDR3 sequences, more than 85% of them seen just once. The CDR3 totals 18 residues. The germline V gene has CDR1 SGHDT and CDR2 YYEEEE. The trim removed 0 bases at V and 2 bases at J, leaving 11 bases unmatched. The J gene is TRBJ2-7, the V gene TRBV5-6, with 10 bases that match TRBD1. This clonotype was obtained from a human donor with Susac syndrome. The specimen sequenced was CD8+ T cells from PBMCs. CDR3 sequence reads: CASSLEGRGTGVPYEQYF. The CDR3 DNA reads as TGTGCCAGCAGCTTGGAGGGTCGTGGGACAGGGGTCCCCTACGAGCAGTACTTC.